Shown below are 10 T cell receptor beta chains from a single sample sequenced in a study of cytomegalovirus exposure and HLA in healthy donors. The PCR used 60 Vbeta and 13 Jbeta primers. The data were produced by immunoSEQ multiplex PCR, yet TCRdb's version contains in-frame clones alone and is incomplete. The data contain about 97,000 clones, around 80% of them singletons. The sample consisted of PBMCs. The receptors derive from a man in his forties in good health and CMV-seropositive.

This chain connects TRBV5-1 to TRBJ2-3, with D possibly being TRBD1 (8 bases). V was trimmed by 6 bases and J by 0 bases, leaving 26 bases between them. The CDR3 is made up of 19 amino acids. CDR1 and CDR2 (germline): SGHRS, YFSETQ. This CDR3 is CASTPGGHRGILSTDTQYF. In DNA, the CDR3 is TGCGCCAGCACCCCGGGGGGCCACAGGGGGATCCTTAGCACAGATACGCAGTATTTT. The whole variable domain, remainder taken from reference TRBV5-1 and TRBJ2-3, is KAGVTQTPRYLIKTRGQQVTLSCSPISGHRSVSWYQQTPGQGLQFLFEYFSETQRNKGNFPGRFSGRQFSNSRSEMNVSTLELGDSALYLCASTPGGHRGILSTDTQYFGPGTRLTVL.

The chain has TRBV5-1 and TRBJ2-1, with TRBD2 matching over 8 bases. Trimming took 0 bases from V and 0 from J; bases not matched to a gene: 14. The CDR3 extends over 20 amino acids. Germline values: CDR1 SGHRS, CDR2 YFSETQ. This chain's CDR3 is CASSLARGWTSLSSYNEQFF. As DNA, the CDR3 is TGCGCCAGCAGCTTGGCCCGGGGATGGACTAGCCTGAGCTCCTACAATGAGCAGTTCTTC.

Comment on this clone: In the same sample, other DNA sequences code for this CDR3. The rearrangement links TRBV4-1 to TRBJ2-5; 14 nucleotides agree with TRBD2. The CDR3 sequence is 19 residues long. Germline loops: CDR1 MGHRA, CDR2 YSYEKL. J was trimmed by 5 bases and V by 3 bases; bases with no gene match: 14. This CDR3 reads CASSHPGLAGGPGRETQYF. The CDR3 DNA reads as TGCGCCAGCAGCCACCCCGGACTAGCGGGAGGCCCGGGTAGGGAGACCCAGTACTTC.

The V call is TRBV7-9, the J call TRBJ1-2; a weak D match, TRBD1 (6 bases). V lost 5 bases and J lost 0, with 16 bases in between. CDR1 and CDR2 (germline): SEHNR, FQNEAQ (reference sequence). This CDR3 region has 16 residues. CDR3 sequence (DNA): TGTGCCAGCAGCCGGGGAGGGGGGATTGCTAACTATGGCTACACCTTC. It is translated as CASSRGGGIANYGYTF.

The rearrangement links TRBV29-1 to TRBJ1-1; D gene ambiguous. The CDR3 covers 12 residues. V was trimmed by 4 bases and J by 6 bases, leaving 12 bases between them. From germline, CDR1 is SQVTM and CDR2 ANQGSEA. Here the CDR3 reads CSVAGFVSEAFF. In DNA form, the CDR3 reads TGCAGCGTTGCGGGGTTCGTTTCTGAAGCTTTCTTT.

This chain joins TRBV14 and TRBJ2-7; D not resolved. Germline V lookup: CDR1 SGHDN, CDR2 FVKESK. V was trimmed by 0 bases and J by 6 bases, leaving 9 bases between them. The CDR3 extends over 13 amino acids. This CDR3 is CASSQDRTGEQYF. CDR3 bases: TGTGCCAGCAGCCAAGATCGTACGGGCGAGCAGTACTTC.

J is TRBJ1-1 and V is TRBV2; 7 bases are shared with TRBD1. CDR3 length equals 14 residues. Germline lookup yields CDR1 SNHLY and CDR2 FYNNEI. The trim removed 3 bases at V and 4 bases at J, leaving 5 bases unmatched. CDR3 loop: CASSDETGFTEAFF. The CDR3 region has the DNA TGTGCCAGCAGTGACGAGACAGGGTTCACTGAAGCTTTCTTT. The full variable domain, rest sourced from reference TRBV2 and TRBJ1-1, is EPEVTQTPSHQVTQMGQEVILRCVPISNHLYFYWYRQILGQKVEFLVSFYNNEISEKSEIFDDQFSVERPDGSNFTLKIRSTKLEDSAMYFCASSDETGFTEAFFGQGTRLTVV.

A few counts support this clone. V usage is TRBV9 and J usage is TRBJ2-7, with 10 nucleotides matching TRBD1. V lost 2 bases, J lost 7 bases, and 9 bases stayed unmatched. The CDR3 totals 15 residues. CDR1 SGDLS and CDR2 YYNGEE come from the germline V gene. The CDR3, as DNA: TGTGCCAGCAGCGTGGGACAGGGGCCCTTGTATGAGCAGTACTTC. Translated: CASSVGQGPLYEQYF. The whole variable domain, filled in from reference TRBV9 and TRBJ2-7, reads DSGVTQTPKHLITATGQRVTLRCSPRSGDLSVYWYQQSLDQGLQFLIQYYNGEERAKGNILERFSAQQFPDLHSELNLSSLELGDSALYFCASSVGQGPLYEQYFGPGTRLTVT.

This clone was picked up one time. The chain carries TRBV5-6 and TRBJ1-2; 10 bases match TRBD1. With 4 bases clipped from V and 5 bases from J, the junction kept 5 bases outside the gene matches. The length of the CDR3 is 14 residues. Germline CDR1 and CDR2: SGHDT and YYEEEE. The CDR3 DNA reads as TGTGCCAGCAGCCAGACAGGGGGCAAGTATGGCTACACCTTC. It translates to CASSQTGGKYGYTF.

This sequence joins TRBV7-7 and TRBJ2-5, with TRBD2 identical over 12 bases. Germline V lookup: CDR1 SSHAT, CDR2 FNYEAQ (reference sequence). Trimming cost V 1 base and J 3 bases; bases outside gene matches: 0. The CDR3 has 15 residues. DNA of the CDR3: TGTGCCAGCAGCTTAGGACTAGCGGGAGAAGAGACCCAGTACTTC. This translates into CASSLGLAGEETQYF.